The next 29 T cell receptor beta chains were all read from a single sample in a study of blood T cell repertoires in COVID-19. The data were produced by immunoSEQ multiplex PCR, yet TCRdb's version contains in-frame clones alone and is incomplete. The sample yields about 250,000 clones, 80% to 90% seen once. Sequencing used peripheral blood. The receptors shown here come from a woman between 25 and 40 years old with active or convalescent COVID-19.

This clone was observed a few times. The genes are TRBV6-5 and TRBJ2-5, with D perhaps TRBD2 (6 bases). CDR1 and CDR2 (germline): MNHEY, SVGAGI. The CDR3 is made up of 14 amino acids. The ends were cut back, 6 bases at V and 7 bases at J, with 18 bases in the middle. CDR3: CASSGGSDVGTQYF. The CDR3, as DNA: TGTGCCAGCAGCGGAGGGTCGGACGTGGGGACCCAGTACTTC.

V gene TRBV27 combines with J gene TRBJ2-3; possible D gene TRBD2, 5 bases. The CDR3 totals 15 residues. V lost 2 bases to trimming and J lost 2 bases, with 11 bases between them. Germline V CDR1 and CDR2: MNHEY, SMNVEV (reference sequence). The CDR3 region has the DNA TGTGCCAGCAGTTTAGGGAGCGGTACCACAGATACGCAGTATTTT. Its translation is CASSLGSGTTDTQYF.

J is TRBJ1-3 and V is TRBV9, with D perhaps TRBD1 (6 bases). CDR1 and CDR2 from the germline V gene are SGDLS and YYNGEE. The CDR3 has 17 residues. The V end lost 4 bases, the J end lost 4 bases, and 21 bases lay between the germline ends. The CDR3 bases are TGTGCCAGCAGCTTCGACGTAGGGGGTCTATCCGGAAACACCATATATTTT. Translation: CASSFDVGGLSGNTIYF.

The chain has TRBV7-9 and TRBJ2-1; D call uncertain. Germline lookup yields CDR1 SEHNR and CDR2 FQNEAQ (reference sequence). The V end lost 2 bases, the J end lost 9 bases, and 23 bases lay between the germline ends. The CDR3 runs to 17 residues. The CDR3 DNA reads TGTGCCAGCAGCTTATTATTTAACGGCCAACCCCCAGGTGAGCAGTTCTTC. The encoded protein is CASSLLFNGQPPGEQFF.

As DNA, the CDR3 is TGTGCCAGCAGTTTATCCTCGACAGGGGCGAGGGGGAACACTGAAGCTTTCTTT. As protein: CASSLSSTGARGNTEAFF. This chain uses TRBV27 with TRBJ1-1, with 8 bases identical to TRBD1. Germline V gene lookup returns CDR1 MNHEY and CDR2 SMNVEV (reference sequence). The CDR3 is 18 amino acids. With 0 bases clipped from V and 1 base from J, the junction kept 10 bases outside the gene matches.

The V and J genes are TRBV3-1 (or the pseudogene TRBV3-2) and TRBJ1-5; TRBD1 aligns across 8 bases. In germline, CDR1 is LGHDT, CDR2 YNNKEL (reference sequence). The V and J ends lost 5 bases and 4 bases, in that order; junction bases with no gene match: 7. CDR3 length: 15 amino acids. The CDR3 nucleotides read TGTGCCAGCAGCTTCGGACAGGGATTTAATCAGCCCCAGCATTTT. Translating gives CASSFGQGFNQPQHF.

The V and J genes are TRBV5-1 and TRBJ1-4; D not certain. V lost 0 bases to trimming and J lost 5 bases, with 8 bases between them. Germline-derived CDR1 and CDR2 are SGHRS and YFSETQ. The CDR3 has 14 residues. CDR3 residues: CASSLGRANEKLFF. The CDR3 nucleotides read TGCGCCAGCAGCTTGGGGCGGGCGAATGAAAAACTGTTTTTT.

J is TRBJ1-1 and V is TRBV12-3 or TRBV12-4, with a possible D match to TRBD1 (5 bases). V was shortened by 6 bases and J by 6 bases, with 14 bases between the two germline ends. This CDR3 is 13 amino acids long. DNA for the CDR3: TGTGCCAGCAGAGTCGGGGGACTCCCTGAAGCTTTCTTT. It yields the protein CASRVGGLPEAFF.

This clone was recorded only once. The V gene is TRBV5-1, the J gene TRBJ2-1; tentative D call: TRBD2 (6 bases). Between the trimmed V and J ends, which lost 0 bases and 5 bases, there was a span of 18 bases. Germline V lookup: CDR1 SGHRS, CDR2 YFSETQ. The length of the CDR3 is 17 residues. CDR3 nucleotides: TGCGCCAGCAGCTTGGGGGCCGGGACTTCCGTCCACAATGAGCAGTTCTTC. It encodes CASSLGAGTSVHNEQFF.

Here the CDR3 reads CASSAKGEGNYGYTF. CDR3 sequence (DNA): TGTGCCAGCAGCGCAAAAGGGGAAGGAAACTATGGCTACACCTTC. The chain uses TRBV9 and TRBJ1-2; D perhaps matches TRBD1 (5 bases). The CDR3 is made up of 15 amino acids. CDR1 SGDLS and CDR2 YYNGEE come from the germline V gene. The V gene lost 3 bases and the J gene lost 2 bases, with 14 bases spanning the gap.

This clone was seen just once. The J gene is TRBJ1-3, the V gene TRBV19, with D possibly matching TRBD1 (5 bases). Germline lookup yields CDR1 LNHDA and CDR2 SQIVND (reference sequence). This CDR3 is built from 15 residues. V gave up 7 bases and J gave up 0 bases, with 13 bases separating them. The CDR3 sequence: CASTLDRSSGNTIYF. CDR3 in DNA: TGTGCCAGTACCCTAGACAGATCCTCTGGAAACACCATATATTTT.

This clone was seen a few times. In this CDR3 the conserved last residue, phenylalanine or tryptophan, is missing, so a read error is likely. The limits of the CDR3 on the DNA are not certain, so only TCRdb's listed CDR3 is given. This chain joins TRBV28 and TRBJ2-7; the listed D gene, TRBD2, was not tested against the DNA. The germline V gene has CDR1 MDHEN and CDR2 SYDVKM. The CDR3 numbers 14 amino acids, ends counted. CDR3 sequence reads: CASSPGTSGGAINQ.

This CDR3 reads CASSLSGTGRHNEQFF. DNA for the CDR3: TGCGCCAGCAGCTTGTCGGGTACAGGGCGGCACAATGAGCAGTTCTTC. V and J are TRBV5-1 and TRBJ2-1; D might be TRBD1 (6 bases). The CDR3 spans 16 residues. Germline V lookup: CDR1 SGHRS, CDR2 YFSETQ. With 1 base removed from V and 5 bases from J, the gap between germline ends came to 16 bases.

The chain links TRBV7-8 to TRBJ1-1; 7 bases align to TRBD1. Germline V CDR1 and CDR2: SGHVS, FQNEAQ. Unmatched junction bases numbered 11, after V lost 5 bases and J lost 14 bases. This CDR3 spans 12 amino acids. The CDR3 sequence: CASSHYVQGRFF. CDR3 in DNA: TGTGCCAGCAGCCACTACGTACAGGGGAGGTTCTTT.

The CDR3 region is CAITAGQDYGYTF. The CDR3 bases are TGTGCCATCACCGCCGGACAGGACTATGGCTACACCTTC. This chain uses TRBV10-3 with TRBJ1-2; 7 nucleotides line up with TRBD1. The V segment lost 7 bases and the J segment 3 bases; nucleotides outside the gene matches: 5. The V gene's germline CDR1 is ENHRY and CDR2 SYGVKD. The length of the CDR3 is 13 residues.

The rearrangement joins TRBV13 to TRBJ1-1; D perhaps matches TRBD1 (5 bases). CDR1 PRHDT and CDR2 FYEKMQ come from the germline V gene (reference sequence). V lost 0 bases, J lost 1 base, and 9 bases lay in between. The CDR3 contains 15 residues. The CDR3: CASSLGSGRNTEAFF. In DNA, the CDR3 is TGTGCCAGCAGCTTAGGATCAGGGCGGAACACTGAAGCTTTCTTT.

The CDR3, as DNA: TGTGCCTGGAGTGTACCCAGCCCTAGGGCCAAAAACATTCAGTACTTC. The encoded protein is CAWSVPSPRAKNIQYF. The chain links TRBV30 to TRBJ2-4; the D is unclear. V lost 0 bases to trimming and J lost 1 base, with 13 bases between them. There are 16 residues in the CDR3. CDR1 is GTSNPN and CDR2 is SVGIG in the germline V gene (reference sequence).

This chain links TRBV7-6 with TRBJ2-1; D ambiguous. This CDR3 is 12 amino acids long. Germline assignment: CDR1 SGHVS and CDR2 FNYEAQ. Trimming cost V 5 bases and J 4 bases, with 6 bases left between them. CDR3 nucleotides: TGTGCCAGCAGCCCAAATTACAATGAGCAGTTCTTC. Translated: CASSPNYNEQFF.

This chain's CDR3 is CASSREGQGLREKLFF. The CDR3 DNA reads TGCGCCAGCAGCCGGGAAGGACAGGGTTTAAGGGAAAAACTGTTTTTT. This chain uses TRBV4-3 with TRBJ1-4, with 8 positions matching TRBD1. V shed 4 bases, J shed 8 bases, and the junction held 12 bases outside the gene matches. There are 16 residues in the CDR3. Germline assignment: CDR1 LGHNA and CDR2 YSLEER.

The chain has TRBV5-1 and TRBJ2-7, with D unresolved. The germline V and J ends were trimmed by 5 bases and 0 bases, with 12 bases remaining between them. The germline V gene has CDR1 SGHRS and CDR2 YFSETQ. The CDR3 consists of 14 residues. CDR3 loop: CASRNEASSYEQYF. DNA for the CDR3: TGCGCCAGCAGGAATGAGGCTAGCTCCTACGAGCAGTACTTC.

The chain carries TRBV5-1 and TRBJ2-7, with D maybe TRBD1 (5 bases). Germline values: CDR1 SGHRS, CDR2 YFSETQ. The CDR3 is 13 amino acids. The V gene lost 5 bases and the J gene lost 0 bases, with 9 bases spanning the gap. The CDR3 DNA reads as TGCGCCAGCAGACAGGAACCCTCCTACGAGCAGTACTTC. Its protein product is CASRQEPSYEQYF. The variable domain in full, with the rest retrieved from reference TRBV5-1 and TRBJ2-7, is KAGVTQTPRYLIKTRGQQVTLSCSPISGHRSVSWYQQTPGQGLQFLFEYFSETQRNKGNFPGRFSGRQFSNSRSEMNVSTLELGDSALYLCASRQEPSYEQYFGPGTRLTVT.

This rearrangement joins TRBV14 to TRBJ2-3, with TRBD1 as a possible D gene (5 bases). From germline, CDR1 is SGHDN and CDR2 FVKESK. CDR3 length equals 15 residues. Trimming took off 1 base at V and 0 bases at J, with 8 bases between the two ends. The chain's CDR3 is CASSQVGHSTDTQYF. CDR3 DNA sequence: TGTGCCAGCAGCCAAGTGGGGCATAGCACAGATACGCAGTATTTT.

The chain links TRBV30 to TRBJ1-6; 8 bases map to TRBD1. Trimming removed 2 bases from V and 9 bases from J; junction bases left unmatched: 6. The CDR3 contains 14 residues. From germline, CDR1 is GTSNPN and CDR2 SVGIG (reference sequence). This CDR3 reads CAWSMGQDGSPLHF. CDR3 nucleotides: TGTGCCTGGAGTATGGGACAGGATGGTTCACCCCTCCACTTT. Complete variable domain (other parts from reference TRBV30 and TRBJ1-6): SQTIHQWPATLVQPVGSPLSLECTVEGTSNPNLYWYRQAAGRGLQLLFYSVGIGQISSEVPQNLSASRPQDRQFILSSKKLLLSDSGFYLCAWSMGQDGSPLHFGNGTRLTVT.

The chain recombines TRBV27 with TRBJ1-2; 8 nucleotides align to TRBD1. CDR3 length: 13 residues. Looked up from germline, CDR1 is MNHEY and CDR2 is SMNVEV (reference sequence). V lost 6 bases to trimming and J lost 8 bases; unmatched junction nucleotides: 8. CDR3 amino acids: CASSGQGMWGYTF. The DNA for the CDR3 is TGTGCCAGCAGCGGACAGGGAATGTGGGGCTACACCTTC.

This clone is a singleton in its sample. CDR3 sequence: CASTTGGEFYGYTF. Here the CDR3 DNA reads TGTGCCAGCACCACAGGGGGTGAATTCTATGGCTACACCTTC. The genes are TRBV2 and TRBJ1-2; the match to TRBD1 covers 8 bases. Trimming cost V 7 bases and J 4 bases; bases outside gene matches: 8. The CDR3 contains 14 residues. Germline assignment: CDR1 SNHLY and CDR2 FYNNEI.

This clone showed up just a few times. J is TRBJ1-5 and V is TRBV10-3, with a possible D match to TRBD1 (5 bases). Germline CDR1 ENHRY, CDR2 SYGVKD. V lost 4 bases, J lost 7 bases, and 11 bases lay in between. This CDR3 contains 13 residues. The CDR3 DNA reads as TGTGCCATCAGTGGGACAATGGGGCAGCCCCAGCATTTT. It encodes CAISGTMGQPQHF.

This rearrangement joins TRBV4-1 to TRBJ2-3; TRBD1 aligns across 7 bases. V was clipped by 1 base and J by 1 base; unmatched bases: 11. The CDR3 is made up of 18 amino acids. In germline, CDR1 is MGHRA, CDR2 YSYEKL. CDR3 sequence: CASSQGPTGERGTDTQYF. Here the CDR3 DNA reads TGCGCCAGCAGCCAAGGACCTACAGGGGAAAGAGGCACAGATACGCAGTATTTT.

This clone was recorded a few times. This chain connects TRBV19 to TRBJ1-3, with D possibly matching TRBD1 (5 bases). Germline V gives CDR1 LNHDA, CDR2 SQIVND (reference sequence). Between the trimmed V and J ends, which lost 1 base and 5 bases, there was a span of 9 bases. The CDR3 is made up of 14 amino acids. The DNA for the CDR3 is TGTGCCAGTAGTATAGGGACAAGAAGAAACACCATATATTTT. The encoded protein is CASSIGTRRNTIYF.

This chain connects TRBV5-1 to TRBJ2-2; 10 bases map to TRBD2. The CDR3 is made up of 15 amino acids. Looked up from germline, CDR1 is SGHRS and CDR2 is YFSETQ. J gave up 4 bases and V 4 bases, and 4 bases lay outside the gene matches. The CDR3 here is CASSQRGGSTGELFF. As DNA, the CDR3 is TGCGCCAGCAGCCAGCGGGGGGGCAGCACCGGGGAGCTGTTTTTT.